This T cell receptor (beta chain) originates from a study of Ad26.COV2.S vaccination and SARS-CoV-2 variants. Background on the study: Donor got 5x10^10 or 1x10^11 viral particles of Ad26.COV2.S.

The assay was immunoSEQ multiplex PCR, and TCRdb's table has in-frame clones only and misses some. The sample records 360,000 or so clones, approximately 90% being singletons. Turning to this clone: Its antigen is currently unknown.

The treatment denotes: 19 received Ad26.COV2.S at low or high dose, single or two shots; 5 received placebo; per-sample allocation not given. At day 63 after the first vaccine or placebo injection, samples were drawn. Findings and caveats of the study: Participants in the vaccine arm had higher spike-specific TCR breadth; placebo recipients had lower.

Sample: peripheral blood, taken in a trial of Ad26.COV2.S vaccine versus placebo. This clonotype was obtained from a person aged 18-65 years who received the Ad26.COV2.S COVID-19 vaccine or a placebo.

This CDR3 reads CASSELAGVGEQFF. The CDR3, as DNA: TGTGCCAGCAGTGAGCTAGCGGGAGTTGGAGAGCAGTTCTTC. The rearrangement uses TRBV2 and TRBJ2-1, with 10 bases fitting TRBD2. Trimming at V came to 3 bases and at J to 10 bases, leaving 6 bases not matched to a gene. The V gene's germline CDR1 is SNHLY and CDR2 FYNNEI. This CDR3 is 14 amino acids long.